Described below is a single T cell receptor (beta chain) sequence and its context. This record comes from a study of CD4 T cells in relation to SARS-CoV-2 and coronaviruses. Before the COVID-19 pandemic, during about 2010-2019, CD4+ T cells were taken from unexposed donors. Germline loops: CDR1 MNHEY, CDR2 SMNVEV (reference sequence). The CDR3 contains 14 residues. With 0 bases removed from V and 5 bases from J, the gap between germline ends came to 11 bases. Naive and memory CD4+ T cell DNA was deep-sequenced without culture. Profiled with immunoSEQ multiplex PCR; TCRdb holds only in-frame clones, not every one. The top ten hold over 1.5% of the sample, which has some 65,000 clones, over 80% seen once.

The rearrangement links TRBV27 to TRBJ2-7; weak D call: TRBD2 (5 bases). Sequencing was carried out using memory CD4+ T cells from PBMCs. The source is a human donor in good health. This chain's CDR3 is CASSLSLASHEQYF. CDR3 bases: TGTGCCAGCAGTTTATCGCTAGCTTCCCACGAGCAGTACTTC.